This record looks at one TCR beta chain sequence and its context. The CDR3 runs 11 residues. The V and J ends lost 5 bases and 7 bases respectively, with 11 bases between them. The germline CDR1 and CDR2 sequences are SQVTM and ANQGSEA. This specimen belongs to a study of blood T cells in healthy people across ages. The second PCR ran roughly 6 to 11 cycles with a sample-barcoded 5' primer and J-beta primers. TCRdb itself ran the 5' RACE reads through MiXCR, one entry per CDR3 protein. The sample has 710,000 or so distinct CDR3 sequences; about a fifth are singletons. Input material: blood. The chain recombines TRBV29-1 with TRBJ1-2; D remains ambiguous. The receptor's source is a man between 65 and 80 years old in good health. CDR3 amino acids: CSVQRRAGYTF. In nucleotides, the CDR3 is TGCAGCGTTCAGAGGCGGGCTGGCTACACCTTC.